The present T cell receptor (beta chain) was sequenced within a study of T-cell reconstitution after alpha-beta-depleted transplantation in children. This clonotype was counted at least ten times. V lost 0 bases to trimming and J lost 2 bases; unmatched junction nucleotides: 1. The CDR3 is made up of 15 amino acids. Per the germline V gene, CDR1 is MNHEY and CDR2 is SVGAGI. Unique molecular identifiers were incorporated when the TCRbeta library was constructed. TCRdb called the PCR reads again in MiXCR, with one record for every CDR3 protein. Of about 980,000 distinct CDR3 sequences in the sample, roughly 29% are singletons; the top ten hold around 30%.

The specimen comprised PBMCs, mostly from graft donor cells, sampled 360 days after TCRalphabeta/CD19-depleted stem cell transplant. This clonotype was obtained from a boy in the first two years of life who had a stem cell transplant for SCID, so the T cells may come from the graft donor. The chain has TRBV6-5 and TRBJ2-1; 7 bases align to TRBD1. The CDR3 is CASSYSGTAYNEQFF. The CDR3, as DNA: TGTGCCAGCAGTTACTCGGGGACAGCCTACAATGAGCAGTTCTTC.